This T cell receptor beta chain is drawn from a study of T cell responses to AZD1222 COVID-19 vaccine. Study-wide findings and caveats: The reported proportion of spike-specific TCRs targeting unmutated variant regions was nearly half.

The CDR3 length is 13 residues. CDR1 is SGHTA and CDR2 is FQGNSA in the germline V gene. The germline V and J ends were trimmed by 6 bases and 0 bases, with 6 bases remaining between them. To note about this clone: Its matching antigen is unknown.

The method was immunoSEQ multiplex PCR; TCRdb's version includes in-frame clones alone and lacks a portion of them. The repertoire holds some 280,000 clones, with around 93% as singletons. This sequence joins TRBV7-2 and TRBJ2-4; TRBD1 might be the D (5 bases). The TCR originated in an adult who received the AZD1222 COVID-19 vaccine. The sequencing used peripheral blood, collected 28 days after the second AZD1222 dose. In DNA, the CDR3 is TGTGCCAGCAGAGACAGAGCCAAAAACATTCAGTACTTC. This sequence encodes CASRDRAKNIQYF.